Listed here are 10 T cell receptor beta chains from one sample, sequenced in a study of T cell responses to AZD1222 COVID-19 vaccine. Data came from immunoSEQ multiplex PCR; TCRdb stores just in-frame clones and leaves some out. In the table there are roughly 110,000 clones, around nine tenths of which are singletons. The sample was peripheral blood, taken on day 0 of AZD1222 vaccination. The receptors here all came from an adult in good health.

The chain combines TRBV5-8 with TRBJ2-1; 11 positions match TRBD2. Germline values: CDR1 SGHTS, CDR2 YDEGEE. The trim removed 0 bases at V and 10 bases at J, leaving 6 bases unmatched. CDR3 length equals 15 residues. The CDR3 DNA reads TGTGCCAGCAGCTTGGCTAGCGGGAGGCGAACGGAGCAGTTCTTC. Its protein product is CASSLASGRRTEQFF.

The chain has TRBV2 and TRBJ2-1; D gene ambiguous. Trimming stripped 11 bases from V and 2 bases from J, with 13 bases between. This CDR3 contains 13 residues. The germline V gene encodes CDR1 SNHLY and CDR2 FYNNEI. The CDR3 here is CAGKISPYNEQFF. CDR3 nucleotides: TGTGCCGGAAAAATTTCGCCCTACAATGAGCAGTTCTTC.

This clone was detected a few times. J is TRBJ2-3 and V is TRBV28, with 10 bases matching TRBD2. Unmatched junction bases numbered 14, after V lost 8 bases and J lost 3 bases. This CDR3 contains 17 residues. CDR1 MDHEN and CDR2 SYDVKM come from the germline V gene. This CDR3 is CASASLLAGEMTDTQYF. CDR3 coding DNA: TGTGCCAGCGCATCTTTGCTAGCGGGAGAAATGACAGATACGCAGTATTTT. The full variable domain, completed using reference TRBV28 and TRBJ2-3, is DVKVTQSSRYLVKRTGEKVFLECVQDMDHENMFWYRQDPGLGLRLIYFSYDVKMKEKGDIPEGYSVSREKKERFSLILESASTNQTSMYLCASASLLAGEMTDTQYFGPGTRLTVL.

The chain uses TRBV19 and TRBJ1-3; D ambiguous. Trimming took 3 bases from V and 4 from J, leaving 7 bases between them. The CDR3 extends over 13 amino acids. Germline CDR1 is LNHDA and CDR2 is SQIVND (reference sequence). Written as DNA, the CDR3 is TGTGCCAGTAGTATCAGGACGGGAAACACCATATATTTT. It yields the protein CASSIRTGNTIYF.

The chain carries TRBV25-1 and TRBJ1-6; maybe TRBD1 (5 bases). V lost 3 bases and J 6 bases, leaving 21 bases between the germline ends. CDR3 length: 18 amino acids. Germline V CDR1 and CDR2: MGHDK, SYGVNS. CDR3 in DNA: TGTGCCAGCAGTGATCCTTTGGCAGGACATTTTCCTAATTCACCCCTCCACTTT. Translating it yields CASSDPLAGHFPNSPLHF.

The genes are TRBV28 and TRBJ1-6; D gene ambiguous. The germline V gene has CDR1 MDHEN and CDR2 SYDVKM. The CDR3 covers 15 residues. The DNA of the CDR3 is TGTGTGAGCCGTGGCACTCTGGAGTATAATTCACCCCTCCACTTT. Its protein product is CVSRGTLEYNSPLHF.

The chain employs TRBV7-8 and TRBJ2-3, with no clear D. This CDR3 has 15 residues. With 4 bases removed from V and 2 bases from J, the gap between germline ends came to 13 bases. The germline V gene encodes CDR1 SGHVS and CDR2 FQNEAQ. The CDR3 reads CASSSGRTYTDTQYF. The CDR3 DNA sequence: TGTGCCAGCAGCTCAGGACGGACGTACACAGATACGCAGTATTTT.

V is TRBV19 and J is TRBJ2-1; 8 bases agree with TRBD2. V dropped 3 bases and J dropped 4; count of bases not matched to a gene: 5. In germline, CDR1 is LNHDA, CDR2 SQIVND (reference sequence). This CDR3 region has 15 residues. CDR3 bases: TGTGCCAGTAGTATGCGGCGGGAGGTGTACAATGAGCAGTTCTTC. Protein: CASSMRREVYNEQFF.

The rearrangement uses TRBV25-1 and TRBJ2-1; TRBD2 agrees at 9 bases. Germline CDR1 and CDR2: MGHDK and SYGVNS. The CDR3 covers 17 residues. The V gene end was trimmed by 1 base and the J gene end by 7 bases; junction bases not matched to a gene: 11. CDR3 in amino acids: CASSESGLAGTSNEQFF. The CDR3 bases are TGTGCCAGCAGTGAATCGGGTCTAGCGGGAACCTCGAATGAGCAGTTCTTC.

The chain recombines TRBV19 with TRBJ2-1; D tentatively fits TRBD1 or TRBD2 (5 bases each). Trimming stripped 6 bases from V and 7 bases from J, with 13 bases between. This CDR3 contains 13 residues. Germline V gives CDR1 LNHDA, CDR2 SQIVND (reference sequence). The CDR3 spells CASRLLGGNEQFF. The DNA for the CDR3 is TGTGCCAGTAGATTACTTGGGGGAAATGAGCAGTTCTTC.